The rows below give T cell receptor beta chains drawn from one sample of a study of somatic mutations in cytotoxic T cells in rheumatoid arthritis. The assay was immunoSEQ multiplex PCR, and TCRdb's table has in-frame clones only and misses some. In the table there are under 25,000 clones, roughly 85% of which are singletons. Sequenced: CD8+ T cells sorted from blood. All receptors derive from a woman aged 40 to 50 with rheumatoid arthritis. The CDR3 runs from the conserved cysteine through the conserved F or W. Fields, in order: D gene, J gene, clone size, V gene, CDR3 DNA, CDR3 protein. A D gene is named only where the DNA matches it firmly. Only some rows state a clone size, as once, few, many or a class for expanded clones.

- TRBJ2-7 once TRBV5-6 TGTGCCAGCAGCCCCGATAGCCGGGGATACGAGCAGTACTTC CASSPDSRGYEQYF
- TRBJ2-3 - TRBV6-1 TGTGCCAGCAGTGGGACACTATCCACAGATACGCAGTATTTT CASSGTLSTDTQYF
TRBD2 TRBJ2-2 - TRBV19 TGTGCCAGTAGCCTGGGACTAGCGATAATCGGGGAGCTGTTTTTT CASSLGLAIIGELFF
- TRBJ1-1 few TRBV9 TGTGCCAGCAGCGTAGTATCGGGGAAGGCTGAAGCTTTCTTT CASSVVSGKAEAFF
- TRBJ2-6 - TRBV5-1 TGCGCCAGCAGCTTGTTGGCCAGGGATTACACTGACTCTGGGGCCAACGTCCTGACTTTC CASSLLARDYTDSGANVLTF
- TRBJ2-3 - TRBV9 TGTGCCAGCAGTGGGGGGGGCCCCGAATTCGACACGCAGTATTTT CASSGGGPEFDTQYF
- TRBJ2-7 - TRBV5-5 TGTGCCAGCAGCTTGGGAGCGGCGGACTACGAGCAGTACTTC CASSLGAADYEQYF
- TRBJ2-7 - TRBV12-5 TGTGCTAGTGGTTTGGATGGTACCTACCTCTACGAGCAGTACTTC CASGLDGTYLYEQYF
- TRBJ1-1 once TRBV28 TGTGCCACCTCCTTTGGCGACTCGATGAACACTGAAGCTTTCTTT CATSFGDSMNTEAFF
TRBD2 TRBJ2-1 - TRBV5-1 TGCGCCAGCAGCTTGGCTAGCGGGTTCCACAATGAGCAGTTCTTC CASSLASGFHNEQFF
TRBD2 TRBJ2-5 - TRBV27 TGTGCCAGCAGTTTAGCGGGGGGCCAAGAGACCCAGTACTTC CASSLAGGQETQYF
TRBD2 TRBJ2-7 - TRBV4-1 TGCGCCAGCAGCCAAGCGGGGGGAAGTTCGGAAGAGCAGTACTTC CASSQAGGSSEEQYF
- TRBJ1-1 - TRBV6-6 TGTGCCAGCAGTATTGGGACAGAAGCTTTCTTT CASSIGTEAFF
TRBD2 TRBJ2-1 once TRBV2 TGTGCCAGCAGTGCGGCTAGCGGGGGTGAGGATGAGCAGTTCTTC CASSAASGGEDEQFF
TRBD2 TRBJ2-5 - TRBV13 TGTGCCAGCAGCTTAGGGCGGGGGGGCCCAGAGACCCAGTACTTC CASSLGRGGPETQYF
- TRBJ2-5 - TRBV6-5 TGTGCCAGCACTAACACAGGATTCCAAGAGACCCAGTACTTC CASTNTGFQETQYF
TRBD1 TRBJ2-5 - TRBV29-1 TGCAGCGTTGAAAAAAGGGTCAGGGGGCTCCAAGAGACCCAGTACTTC CSVEKRVRGLQETQYF
- TRBJ1-4 - TRBV7-9 TGTGCCAGCAGCCCGACTGCGGCGGGCCGTGAAAAACTGTTTTTT CASSPTAAGREKLFF
TRBD2 TRBJ2-3 - TRBV11-2 TGTGCCAGCAGCTCATGGACTAGCGGAAACACAGATACGCAGTATTTT CASSSWTSGNTDTQYF
- TRBJ2-7 - TRBV6-6 TGTGCCTCCGGAGGACCCTCCGAGCAGTACTTC CASGGPSEQYF
TRBD2 TRBJ2-5 - TRBV5-4 TGTGCCAGCAGCTTGGTACTAGCGGACGCCGAGACCCAGTACTTC CASSLVLADAETQYF
- TRBJ1-3 - TRBV11-2 TGTGCCAGCACCCCTTCCTCTGGAAACACCATATATTTT CASTPSSGNTIYF
- TRBJ2-3 - TRBV25-1 TGTGCCAGCAGTGATCTAGGAGGCGGGGTAGGGACAGATACGCAGTATTTT CASSDLGGGVGTDTQYF
- TRBJ1-2 once TRBV2 TGTGCCAGCAGTGAGGAGGGATCTCACGGAAACACCTTC CASSEEGSHGNTF
TRBD1 TRBJ2-5 - TRBV6-1 TGTGCCAGCAGTGAAAGGACAGGGGCTGGTCAAGAGACCCAGTACTTC CASSERTGAGQETQYF
TRBD1 TRBJ2-3 - TRBV6-1 TGTGCCAGCAGTGGGGACAGTGATACGCAGTATTTT CASSGDSDTQYF
TRBD2 TRBJ2-2 - TRBV9 TGTGCCAGCAGCGGCCCGGGGGGGCAGTACGCCGGGGAGCTGTTTTTT CASSGPGGQYAGELFF
- TRBJ2-5 - TRBV7-9 TGTGCCAGCAGCTCGCAAGAGACCCAGTACTTC CASSSQETQYF
TRBD2 TRBJ2-7 few TRBV5-1 TGCGCCAGCAGCTTGGCCAGCGGGGGGGTCGACGAGCAGTACTTC CASSLASGGVDEQYF
- TRBJ1-5 - TRBV27 TGTGCCAGCAGTTTTGCGGGGGGAGGTCAGCCCCAGCATTTT CASSFAGGGQPQHF
- TRBJ2-3 - TRBV9 TGTGCCAGCAGCGAATCCCCGACAGACAGCACAGATACGCAGTATTTT CASSESPTDSTDTQYF
- TRBJ1-5 - TRBV6-5 TGTGCCAGCAGTTACTCTGGGGGCGGGCCCCAGCATTTT CASSYSGGGPQHF
- TRBJ2-1 - TRBV6-5 TGTGCCAGCAGTTACGCGACCGGGCCGAGGAGGGATGAGCAGTTCTTC CASSYATGPRRDEQFF
TRBD2 TRBJ2-1 - TRBV13 TGTGCCAGCAGATATAGCGGGAGGGTTGGTGAGCAGTTCTTC CASRYSGRVGEQFF
- TRBJ2-7 - TRBV5-6 TGTGCCAGCAGCTTTAGGGCGGGCGAGCAGTACTTC CASSFRAGEQYF
TRBD2 TRBJ2-7 - TRBV19 TGTGCCAGTAGTAACGAACTAGCGGGAGTCTACGAGCAGTACTTC CASSNELAGVYEQYF